Described below is a single TCR beta chain sequence and its context. These data originate in a study of blood T cell repertoires in COVID-19. The CDR3 is 16 residues long. Per germline, CDR1 SGHRS and CDR2 YFSETQ. The junction had 7 bases not matched to a gene; V was cut back by 1 base and J by 4 bases. TCRdb's copy holds only in-frame clones and misses some; the assay was immunoSEQ multiplex PCR. The repertoire holds over 150,000 clones, with 70% to 85% as singletons. The specimen was peripheral blood. This chain uses TRBV5-1 with TRBJ2-5; 10 nucleotides align to TRBD2. The source of this sequence is a human donor with acute or convalescent COVID-19. The donor label of this sample is uncertain. The CDR3 bases are TGCGCCAGCAGCTTGAGGCCTAGCGGGAGTGGAGAGACCCAGTACTTC. Amino acid sequence: CASSLRPSGSGETQYF.